This T cell receptor (beta chain) was sequenced in a study of naive and memory T cell subsets. A UMI-containing oligonucleotide was joined by 3' ligation to the TCR cDNA template. V was cut by 0 bases and J by 2 bases, with 14 bases left in between. The germline V gene has CDR1 DFQATT and CDR2 SNEGSKA (reference sequence). The CDR3 consists of 17 residues. Ligated cDNA underwent four rounds of PCR with nested alpha and beta constant region primers and SP2. For blood and skin samples, reverse transcription used TCR alpha and beta constant primers. In TCRdb, the 5' RACE reads were re-called with MiXCR into one record per CDR3 protein. The sample records some 60,000 distinct CDR3 sequences, less than 10% being singletons. Broader study findings: TCR transcript changes with activation or differentiation may affect this RNA method.

Points on this clonotype: Its antigen remains unknown.

This clonotype was sampled from a female donor in good health. The chain links TRBV20-1 to TRBJ2-6; D possibly uses TRBD1 or TRBD2 (5 bases each). Here the CDR3 reads CSARDSSRAAGANVLTF. The CDR3, as DNA: TGCAGTGCTAGAGATTCTAGCAGGGCGGCTGGGGCCAACGTCCTGACTTTC.